These 8 T cell receptor beta chains came from one sample sequenced in a study of blood T cell repertoires in COVID-19. Method: immunoSEQ multiplex PCR; TCRdb's copy keeps in-frame clones and lacks some. The sample lists about 120,000 clones; more than 70% were seen once. Sequenced sample: peripheral blood. These receptors were taken from a human donor in a cohort sampled during active COVID-19.

V gene TRBV3-1 (or the pseudogene TRBV3-2) combines with J gene TRBJ2-7; TRBD2 agrees at 7 bases. From germline, CDR1 is LGHDT and CDR2 YNNKEL (reference sequence). Trimming took 7 bases from V and 3 from J; bases not matched to a gene: 15. The CDR3 has 16 residues. CDR3: CASTRGERASFYEQYF. For the CDR3, the DNA is TGTGCCAGCACCCGGGGGGAGCGGGCCTCTTTCTACGAGCAGTACTTC.

J is TRBJ2-3 and V is TRBV11-3, with TRBD2 matching 8 bases. In germline, CDR1 is SGHNT, CDR2 YENEEA. CDR3 length: 17 amino acids. J gave up 5 bases and V 0 bases, and 10 bases lay outside the gene matches. The CDR3 region has the DNA TGTGCCAGCAGCTTAGATCGGGGGACTAGGTTGATAGATACGCAGTATTTT. This encodes CASSLDRGTRLIDTQYF.

This chain connects TRBV5-8 to TRBJ1-1; no reliable D call. The V gene lost 0 bases and the J gene lost 4 bases, with 13 bases spanning the gap. This CDR3 has 15 amino acids. In germline, CDR1 is SGHTS, CDR2 YDEGEE. The CDR3 DNA sequence: TGTGCCAGCAGCTTGGATTTCGGGATGAGCACTGAAGCTTTCTTT. Protein: CASSLDFGMSTEAFF.

The chain couples TRBV7-6 to TRBJ2-7; a weak D match, TRBD2 (5 bases). The CDR3 runs to 15 residues. Deletions cut 0 bases from V and 7 bases from J, with 16 bases between. Germline CDR1 is SGHVS and CDR2 is FNYEAQ. CDR3 sequence (DNA): TGTGCCAGCAGCTTAGCGGCATGGGAGTTGGGGGAGCAGTACTTC. The encoded protein is CASSLAAWELGEQYF. The full variable domain, its missing parts supplied by reference TRBV7-6 and TRBJ2-7, is GAGVSQSPRYKVTKRGQDVALRCDPISGHVSLYWYRQALGQGPEFLTYFNYEAQQDKSGLPNDRFSAERPEGSISTLTIQRTEQRDSAMYRCASSLAAWELGEQYFGPGTRLTVT.

This rearrangement joins TRBV12-3 or TRBV12-4 to TRBJ1-5; possibly TRBD1 for D (6 bases). CDR3 length: 13 amino acids. Trimming stripped 6 bases from V and 9 bases from J, with 15 bases between. The CDR3 nucleotides read TGTGCCAGCAGCCCGGACAGATTGAGGCCCCAGCATTTT. It encodes CASSPDRLRPQHF.

The DNA for the CDR3 is TGTGCCAGCAGCTTGGCCGGTGAAAAACTGTTTTTT. It codes for CASSLAGEKLFF. This sequence joins TRBV5-5 and TRBJ1-4, with D unresolved. This CDR3 contains 12 residues. Germline V gives CDR1 SGHKS, CDR2 YYEKEE (reference sequence). V lost 0 bases and J lost 7, with 4 bases in between.

The chain recombines TRBV6-5 with TRBJ1-2; TRBD1 aligns across 7 bases. Germline CDR1 MNHEY, CDR2 SVGAGI. The CDR3 spans 15 residues. V lost 5 bases and J lost 4; bases outside the gene matches: 10. The CDR3 DNA sequence: TGTGCCAGCAGTCGAGGACAGGAAATCTTCTATGGCTACACCTTC. It specifies CASSRGQEIFYGYTF.

This clone was found a few times. V usage is TRBV5-1 and J usage is TRBJ1-2; tentatively, D is TRBD1 (5 bases). Germline V CDR1 and CDR2: SGHRS, YFSETQ. V was trimmed by 4 bases and J by 3 bases, leaving 10 bases between them. CDR3 length: 13 amino acids. The CDR3 is CASSPQGDYGYTF. CDR3 bases: TGCGCCAGCAGCCCCCAGGGTGACTATGGCTACACCTTC. The full variable domain, its missing parts supplied by reference TRBV5-1 and TRBJ1-2, is KAGVTQTPRYLIKTRGQQVTLSCSPISGHRSVSWYQQTPGQGLQFLFEYFSETQRNKGNFPGRFSGRQFSNSRSEMNVSTLELGDSALYLCASSPQGDYGYTFGSGTRLTVV.